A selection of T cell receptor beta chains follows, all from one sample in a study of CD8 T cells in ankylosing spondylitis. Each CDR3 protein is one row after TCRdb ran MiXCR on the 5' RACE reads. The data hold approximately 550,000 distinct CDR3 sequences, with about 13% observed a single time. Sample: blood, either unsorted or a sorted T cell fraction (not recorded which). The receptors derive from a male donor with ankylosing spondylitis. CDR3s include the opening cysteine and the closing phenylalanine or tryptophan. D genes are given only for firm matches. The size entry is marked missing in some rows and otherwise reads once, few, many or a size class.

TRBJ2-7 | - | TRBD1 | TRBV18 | CASSPWGQSVEQYF | TGTGCCAGCTCACCTTGGGGACAGTCAGTCGAGCAGTACTTC
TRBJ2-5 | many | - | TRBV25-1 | CASSEPEETQYF | TGTGCCAGCTCCGAGCCGGAAGAGACCCAGTACTTC
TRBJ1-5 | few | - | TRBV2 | CASSRQITYRPQHF | TGTGCCAGCAGTAGACAGATTACCTACCGGCCCCAGCATTTT
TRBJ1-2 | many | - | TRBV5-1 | CASRSSRELVYGYTF | TGCGCCAGCAGGTCGTCGAGGGAATTAGTCTATGGCTACACCTTC
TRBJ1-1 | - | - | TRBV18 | CASSPPGFVNTEAFF | TGTGCCAGCTCACCCCCCGGATTCGTGAACACTGAAGCTTTCTTT
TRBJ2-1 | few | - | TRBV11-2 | CASSLDQRASSYNEQFF | TGTGCCAGCAGCTTAGACCAGCGGGCGAGCTCCTACAATGAGCAGTTCTTC
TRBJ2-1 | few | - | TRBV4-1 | CASSQDGISYNEQFF | TGCGCCAGCAGCCAAGACGGGATCTCCTACAATGAGCAGTTCTTC
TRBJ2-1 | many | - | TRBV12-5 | CASGLVGDPKDEQFF | TGTGCTAGTGGTTTGGTAGGGGACCCCAAGGATGAGCAGTTCTTC
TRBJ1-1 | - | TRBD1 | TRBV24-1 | CATSESGTGYIRAFF | TGTGCCACCAGTGAGTCCGGGACAGGGTATATTAGGGCTTTCTTT
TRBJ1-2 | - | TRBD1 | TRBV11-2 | CASSPNPGGHGYTF | TGTGCCAGCAGCCCAAACCCAGGGGGCCATGGCTACACCTTC
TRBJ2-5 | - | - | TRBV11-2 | CASSKGIETQYF | TGTGCCAGCAGCAAAGGGATAGAGACCCAGTACTTC
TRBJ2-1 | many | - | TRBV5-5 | CASSFDYYGYNEQFF | TGTGCCAGCAGCTTCGACTATTATGGATACAATGAGCAGTTCTTC
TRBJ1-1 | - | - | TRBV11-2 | CASTGGVNTEAFF | TGTGCCAGCACTGGAGGGGTGAACACTGAAGCTTTCTTT
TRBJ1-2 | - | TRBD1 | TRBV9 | CASSVVEGAGGYTF | TGTGCCAGCAGCGTAGTGGAGGGGGCGGGAGGCTACACCTTC
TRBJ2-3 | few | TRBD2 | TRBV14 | CASSQGLASGGQYF | TGTGCCAGCAGCCAAGGACTAGCGTCGGGAGGGCAGTATTTT
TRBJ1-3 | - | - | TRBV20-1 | CSASAAAGNTIYF | TGCAGTGCTAGCGCCGCGGCTGGAAACACCATATATTTT
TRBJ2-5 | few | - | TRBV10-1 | CASSESEETQYF | TGCGCCAGCAGTGAGTCGGAAGAGACCCAGTACTTC
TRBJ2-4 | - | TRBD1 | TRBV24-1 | CATSDPGTGKNIQYF | TGTGCCACCAGTGATCCCGGGACAGGGAAAAACATTCAGTACTTC
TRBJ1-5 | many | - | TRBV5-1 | CASSREQPQHF | TGCGCCAGCAGTAGGGAACAGCCCCAGCATTTT
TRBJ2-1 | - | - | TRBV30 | CAWSRQDNEQFF | TGTGCCTGGAGTAGACAGGACAATGAGCAGTTCTTC
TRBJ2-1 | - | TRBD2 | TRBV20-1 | CSARDPSGGQREQFF | TGCAGTGCTAGAGATCCTAGCGGAGGGCAAAGGGAGCAGTTCTTC
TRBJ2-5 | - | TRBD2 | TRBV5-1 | CASSIGLAGRQETQYF | TGCGCCAGCAGCATCGGACTAGCGGGTAGACAAGAGACCCAGTACTTC